This T cell receptor (beta chain) stems from a study of T cells in Graves' hyperthyroidism and ophthalmopathy. After removal of 0 bases from V and 1 base from J, the junction contained 0 bases not matched to a gene. The CDR3 totals 14 residues. From germline, CDR1 is SGDLS and CDR2 YYNGEE. Using RNA transcripts as the source, TCR beta CDR3 regions were amplified. The HTBI primer set served for first-round RT-PCR of the TCR CDR3. TCRdb processed the multiplex PCR reads anew with MiXCR; each CDR3 protein has one entry. Of 450,000 to 650,000 distinct CDR3 sequences listed, 12% to 15% are singletons. The receptor's source is a woman between 18 and 29 years old with Graves' ophthalmopathy. Material for sequencing was blood. This chain joins TRBV9 and TRBJ1-1; 7 bases fit TRBD1. The CDR3 reads CASSVGDRNTEAFF. In DNA form, the CDR3 reads TGTGCCAGCAGCGTAGGGGACAGGAACACTGAAGCTTTCTTT.